A single sample gave rise to the 24 T cell receptor beta chains below, sequenced in a study of shared T cell receptors in the human thymus listed by TCRdb under 2021. Libraries were made using the immunoSEQ multiplex PCR assay. Held by TCRdb, this immuneACCESS table contains in-frame sequences only and omits some clones. Under half of the omission traces to an unresolved V gene where checked; the cause of the rest is unknown. The sample contains some 700,000 clones, around 87% of them found a single time. The ten biggest clones cover over 0.008% of the sample. This same sample was also taken into another study, of human thymus T cells.

Sequencing was carried out using thymocytes. The receptors were gathered from a boy less than two years old with a congenital heart defect. Donor details come from another sample of the same person, matched by shared clones.

V usage is TRBV29-1 and J usage is TRBJ1-1; 7 nucleotides align to TRBD1. There are 15 residues in the CDR3. Losses at the gene ends were 7 bases for V and 1 base for J; bases not matched to a gene: 12. Germline V gene sequence: CDR1 SQVTM, CDR2 ANQGSEA. The CDR3 region has the DNA TGCAGCGCCCTACCAGGGGGGAGGTGGAACACTGAAGCTTTCTTT. Its translation: CSALPGGRWNTEAFF.

The CDR3 nucleotides are TGTGCCAGCAGCTTGGCCGTGACGGGAGGGGGGGAGCAGTTCTTC. As protein: CASSLAVTGGGEQFF. The chain couples TRBV5-6 to TRBJ2-1; 8 nucleotides match TRBD2. The CDR3 loop spans 15 amino acids. CDR1 and CDR2 (germline): SGHDT, YYEEEE. The J segment lost 10 bases and the V segment lost 0 bases, leaving 9 bases of the junction unmatched. Using reference TRBV5-6 and TRBJ2-1 for the parts outside the CDR3, the full variable domain is DAGVTQSPTHLIKTRGQQVTLRCSPKSGHDTVSWYQQALGQGPQFIFQYYEEEERQRGNFPDRFSGHQFPNYSSELNVNALLLGDSALYLCASSLAVTGGGEQFFGPGTRLTVL.

V usage is TRBV11-1 and J usage is TRBJ2-7; 8 bases agree with TRBD1. CDR1 and CDR2 from the germline V gene are SGHAT and FQDESV (reference sequence). CDR3 length: 16 amino acids. After removal of 1 base from V and 6 bases from J, the junction contained 11 bases not matched to a gene. Here the CDR3 DNA reads TGTGCCAGCAGCTTAGGGCGGGACAGGTCGTTTGGCGAGCAGTACTTC. This gives the protein CASSLGRDRSFGEQYF.

The CDR3 region has the DNA TGCGCCAGCAGCCAAGGGGACAGAGCGAACACTGAAGCTTTCTTT. This codes for CASSQGDRANTEAFF. V and J are TRBV4-1 and TRBJ1-1; 7 positions match TRBD1. CDR3 length: 15 amino acids. Germline V gene sequence: CDR1 MGHRA, CDR2 YSYEKL. V lost 1 base and J lost 1; bases outside the gene matches: 3.

The chain is built from TRBV27 and TRBJ2-7; 7 positions agree with TRBD2. Germline values: CDR1 MNHEY, CDR2 SMNVEV (reference sequence). The V gene end was trimmed by 3 bases and the J gene end by 2 bases; junction bases not matched to a gene: 7. This CDR3 comprises 15 residues. The CDR3 sequence: CASSFTLAVPYEQYF. The CDR3 coding sequence is TGTGCCAGCAGTTTTACTCTAGCGGTACCCTACGAGCAGTACTTC.

J is TRBJ1-2 and V is TRBV30; D remains unclear. This CDR3 comprises 16 residues. V dropped 0 bases and J dropped 8 bases, with 22 bases sitting between them. The germline V gene encodes CDR1 GTSNPN and CDR2 SVGIG (reference sequence). This CDR3 is CAWSVHPGRVHGGYTF. The DNA for the CDR3 is TGTGCCTGGAGTGTACACCCCGGGCGGGTCCATGGCGGCTACACCTTC.

CDR3 in DNA: TGTGCCAGCAGCTTAGCGTCTAGCGGGAGGGCCGCCGCAGATACGCAGTATTTT. Its translation: CASSLASSGRAAADTQYF. The chain recombines TRBV7-2 with TRBJ2-3; the match to TRBD2 covers 12 bases. There are 18 residues in the CDR3. Unmatched junction bases numbered 8, after V lost 0 bases and J lost 4 bases. Germline-derived CDR1 and CDR2 are SGHTA and FQGNSA. Full variable domain (remainder filled in from reference TRBV7-2 and TRBJ2-3): GAGVSQSPSNKVTEKGKDVELRCDPISGHTALYWYRQSLGQGLEFLIYFQGNSAPDKSGLPSDRFSAERTGGSVSTLTIQRTQQEDSAVYLCASSLASSGRAAADTQYFGPGTRLTVL.

The V gene is TRBV9, the J gene TRBJ1-5; D uncertain. Germline CDR1 is SGDLS and CDR2 is YYNGEE. The CDR3 has 18 residues. V lost 3 bases and J lost 0, with 19 bases in between. CDR3: CASSARERRTDSNQPQHF. CDR3 sequence (DNA): TGTGCCAGCAGCGCCCGGGAAAGGAGAACCGATAGCAATCAGCCCCAGCATTTT.

The chain carries TRBV7-8 and TRBJ2-7, with TRBD1 matching 9 bases. CDR3 length equals 15 residues. J was trimmed by 6 bases and V by 5 bases; bases with no gene match: 11. Germline CDR1 SGHVS, CDR2 FQNEAQ. CDR3 DNA: TGTGCCAGCAGCATAACCGGGACAGGGTATTCCGAGCAGTACTTC. Amino acids: CASSITGTGYSEQYF.

V is TRBV11-3 and J is TRBJ1-2, with D perhaps TRBD1 (5 bases). Germline lookup yields CDR1 SGHNT and CDR2 YENEEA. The CDR3 length is 13 residues. The V gene lost 5 bases and the J gene lost 4 bases, with 11 bases spanning the gap. CDR3 bases: TGTGCCAGCAGCACCCCGGGGGGCTATGGCTACACCTTC. It is translated as CASSTPGGYGYTF.

The rearrangement uses TRBV4-1 and TRBJ1-5; TRBD1 matches at 11 bases. This CDR3 spans 18 amino acids. Germline V CDR1 and CDR2: MGHRA, YSYEKL. The V gene end was trimmed by 3 bases and the J gene end by 2 bases; junction bases not matched to a gene: 9. CDR3 amino acids: CASSHPGQGDLCNQPQHF. The CDR3 region has the DNA TGCGCCAGCAGCCACCCGGGACAGGGGGATCTGTGCAATCAGCCCCAGCATTTT.

The chain carries TRBV5-1 and TRBJ2-3; D uncertain. V was clipped by 0 bases and J by 6 bases, with 14 bases between them. The CDR3 is 15 amino acids. The germline V gene has CDR1 SGHRS and CDR2 YFSETQ. CDR3 in DNA: TGCGCCAGCAGCTTGGTTGCTAGTTTTACGGATACGCAGTATTTT. Amino acid sequence: CASSLVASFTDTQYF.

This chain joins TRBV5-1 and TRBJ2-3; TRBD1 is a possible D gene (6 bases). Trimming took off 2 bases at V and 0 bases at J, with 16 bases between the two ends. The CDR3 runs 17 residues. In germline, CDR1 is SGHRS, CDR2 YFSETQ. The CDR3 sequence: CASSLRGSGISTDTQYF. DNA for the CDR3: TGCGCCAGCAGCTTAAGGGGGTCGGGCATTAGCACAGATACGCAGTATTTT.

The gene calls are TRBV15 and TRBJ2-3; TRBD1 agrees at 11 bases. Trimming cost V 6 bases and J 5 bases; bases outside gene matches: 7. Germline-derived CDR1 and CDR2 are LNHNV and YYDKDF (reference sequence). The CDR3 has 15 amino acids. The CDR3 DNA is TGTGCCACCAGACAGGACAGGGGGCGAGGAGATACGCAGTATTTT. As protein: CATRQDRGRGDTQYF.

This chain joins TRBV27 and TRBJ2-3; 10 bases match TRBD1. V trimming: 2 bases; J trimming: 3 bases; junction bases outside the gene matches: 8. Germline lookup yields CDR1 MNHEY and CDR2 SMNVEV (reference sequence). The CDR3 runs 17 residues. In nucleotides, the CDR3 is TGTGCCAGCAGTTTAGGCCCCCCGGGACAGGGGACAGATACGCAGTATTTT. Its protein is CASSLGPPGQGTDTQYF.

This chain uses TRBV5-4 with TRBJ2-5; tentative D call: TRBD2 (5 bases). Trimming cost V 3 bases and J 5 bases, with 17 bases left between them. The CDR3 runs to 15 residues. Germline lookup yields CDR1 SGHNT and CDR2 YYREEE (reference sequence). CDR3 sequence: CASSSLVAPGETQYF. For the CDR3, the DNA is TGTGCCAGCAGCTCGCTCGTGGCCCCGGGGGAGACCCAGTACTTC.

This chain links TRBV21-1 with TRBJ2-7; the DNA was not compared with TRBD2, the D call given in the table. TRBV21-1 is annotated as a pseudogene. This CDR3 contains 14 residues. The CDR3 loop reads CASSTSGSDCEQYF. In DNA form, the CDR3 reads TGTGCCAGCAGCACGAGCGGGAGTGATTGCGAGCAGTACTTC.

This clone was seen a single time. The chain has TRBV27 and TRBJ2-1, with D tentatively TRBD2 (6 bases). Germline V gene lookup returns CDR1 MNHEY and CDR2 SMNVEV (reference sequence). This CDR3 has 14 amino acids. V shed 4 bases and J shed 5 bases, with 12 bases lying between them. The CDR3 reads CASSSTRSHNEQFF. As DNA, the CDR3 is TGTGCCAGCAGTTCGACTAGGTCCCACAATGAGCAGTTCTTC.

This chain uses TRBV15 with TRBJ1-1; D not certain. The CDR3 totals 19 residues. From germline, CDR1 is LNHNV and CDR2 YYDKDF (reference sequence). Trimming shortened V by 0 bases and J by 0 bases, and 20 bases separated the two germline ends. The DNA for the CDR3 is TGTGCCACCAGCAGAGATTTACGGGCCCTGCGGGAAGTGAACACTGAAGCTTTCTTT. The encoded protein is CATSRDLRALREVNTEAFF.

J is TRBJ1-5 and V is TRBV13, with no clear D. Germline-derived CDR1 and CDR2 are PRHDT and FYEKMQ (reference sequence). V was cut by 5 bases and J by 7 bases, with 15 bases left in between. The length of the CDR3 is 14 residues. CDR3 in amino acids: CASSADGVKQPQHF. The DNA for the CDR3 is TGTGCCAGCAGCGCGGACGGGGTCAAGCAGCCCCAGCATTTT.

The rearrangement links TRBV5-4 to TRBJ2-3; 9 positions agree with TRBD2. V was pared by 0 bases and J by 4 bases, with 9 bases of the junction left unmatched. Germline lookup yields CDR1 SGHNT and CDR2 YYREEE (reference sequence). The CDR3 is made up of 17 amino acids. The CDR3: CASSLVASGKEADTQYF. In DNA, the CDR3 is TGTGCCAGCAGCTTGGTAGCTAGCGGGAAGGAAGCAGATACGCAGTATTTT. Together with reference TRBV5-4 and TRBJ2-3, the CDR3 gives the full variable domain: ETGVTQSPTHLIKTRGQQVTLRCSSQSGHNTVSWYQQALGQGPQFIFQYYREEENGRGNFPPRFSGLQFPNYSSELNVNALELDDSALYLCASSLVASGKEADTQYFGPGTRLTVL.

Notes on this clone: The sample carries other DNA sequences with the same CDR3. The chain couples TRBV27 to TRBJ2-7; 10 positions agree with TRBD1. The CDR3 has 14 residues. V lost 6 bases, J lost 4 bases, and 6 bases stayed unmatched. Germline-derived CDR1 and CDR2 are MNHEY and SMNVEV (reference sequence). The DNA of the CDR3 is TGTGCCAGCAGCCTAAGGACAGGGGGTTACGAGCAGTACTTC. Translated: CASSLRTGGYEQYF.

V is TRBV30 and J is TRBJ2-3; 10 bases agree with TRBD2. The germline gives CDR1 GTSNPN, CDR2 SVGIG (reference sequence). The CDR3 totals 18 residues. V shed 0 bases, J shed 2 bases, and the junction held 11 bases outside the gene matches. The CDR3 DNA is TGTGCCTGGAGTGTAGCGAGCGGGAGGGCCCCACACACAGATACGCAGTATTTT. Amino acid sequence: CAWSVASGRAPHTDTQYF.

CDR3 bases: TGTGCCTGGAGTTACAAAGAACGCAATCAGCCCCAGCATTTT. This codes for CAWSYKERNQPQHF. The chain carries TRBV30 and TRBJ1-5; unclear D gene. Deletions cut 2 bases from V and 2 bases from J, with 10 bases between. CDR1 and CDR2 from the germline V gene are GTSNPN and SVGIG (reference sequence). This CDR3 contains 14 residues.